This TCR beta chain was obtained from a study of PD-1 blockade in classical Hodgkin lymphoma. Study-level information: Every 2 weeks, patients got 3 mg/kg intravenous nivolumab. Study-level points and caveats: Reported baseline diversity: healthy donors highest, relapsed/refractory patients lowest. Why the repertoires differ is still unclear, perhaps disease activity or prior therapy. CD4+ TCR diversity rose significantly by C4D1, and CD8+ TCR diversity did not.

CDR3 length: 17 amino acids. Germline CDR1 reads LNHDA; CDR2 reads SQIVND (reference sequence). The V end lost 3 bases, the J end lost 2 bases, and 19 bases lay between the germline ends. Comment on this clone: What it recognizes is unknown.

Clones were read by immunoSEQ multiplex PCR, and TCRdb kept only the in-frame ones, dropping some. The sample consists of about 19,000 clones, around 85% of them appearing once. Brentuximab vedotin exposure varied, and every patient relapsed after autologous stem cell transplantation. The clonotype originates from a human donor with classical Hodgkin lymphoma. The starting material was peripheral blood mononuclear cells (PBMCs), obtained at baseline. The chain combines TRBV19 with TRBJ1-2, with a weak D call TRBD1 (5 bases). DNA for the CDR3: TGTGCCAGTAGTATGTGGGGGGGTCGTGGAGACAACTATGGCTACACCTTC. Protein: CASSMWGGRGDNYGYTF.